These T cell receptor beta chains were read from a single sample in a study of blood T cells in healthy people across ages. Each CDR3 protein is one row after TCRdb ran MiXCR on the 5' RACE reads. Seen here are some 860,000 distinct CDR3 sequences, 45% to 70% observed once, and the top ten hold roughly 25%. Sequencing input: blood. These TCRs come from a man in his forties or fifties in good health. Both conserved end residues are part of each CDR3. Fields, in order: V gene, D gene, J gene, clone size, CDR3 protein, CDR3 DNA. D genes are given only for firm matches. Clone size is stated in some rows and not others, as once, few, many or a class when expanded.

TRBV20-1,NA,TRBJ2-7,NA,CSVRPLPYEQYF,TGCAGTGTGCGACCTTTACCCTACGAGCAGTACTTC
TRBV28,TRBD1,TRBJ2-1,NA,CASSGWTGVSNEQFF,TGTGCCAGCAGTGGATGGACAGGGGTATCTAATGAGCAGTTCTTC
TRBV7-2,NA,TRBJ2-3,few,CASSFGTPATDTQYF,TGTGCCAGCAGCTTTGGAACCCCAGCGACAGATACGCAGTATTTT
TRBV10-3,NA,TRBJ2-2,few,CAISDPGRKNTGELFF,TGTGCCATCAGTGACCCTGGACGGAAGAACACCGGGGAGCTGTTTTTT
TRBV7-3,NA,TRBJ1-2,NA,CASSLIGRHGDYGYTF,TGTGCCAGCAGCTTAATCGGCAGGCACGGGGACTATGGCTACACCTTC
TRBV9,NA,TRBJ1-1,once,CASSVAVGLETEAFF,TGTGCCAGCAGCGTAGCTGTGGGGTTAGAAACTGAAGCTTTCTTT
TRBV20-1,TRBD2,TRBJ2-5,few,CSAPRTSGQETQYF,TGCAGTGCTCCCCGGACTAGCGGCCAAGAGACCCAGTACTTC
TRBV27,TRBD1,TRBJ1-5,NA,CASRSGQRNQPQHF,TGTGCCAGCAGATCGGGACAGAGAAATCAGCCCCAGCATTTT
TRBV20-1,NA,TRBJ2-3,NA,CSARDVGDTQYF,TGCAGTGCTAGAGACGTGGGAGATACGCAGTATTTT
TRBV28,NA,TRBJ1-5,NA,CATRVQVFNQPQHF,TGTGCCACCAGGGTACAGGTTTTCAATCAGCCCCAGCATTTT
TRBV10-3,NA,TRBJ2-3,few,CAISVMGGTDTQYF,TGTGCCATCAGTGTTATGGGAGGCACAGATACGCAGTATTTT
TRBV7-2,NA,TRBJ2-1,NA,CASSSRSGSNEQFF,TGTGCCAGCAGCAGCCGGTCCGGGTCAAATGAGCAGTTCTTC
TRBV9,NA,TRBJ2-5,once,CASSATGDYGWETQYF,TGTGCCAGCAGCGCAACCGGAGATTATGGGTGGGAGACCCAGTACTTC
TRBV14,NA,TRBJ2-7,NA,CASSQDGSGHEQYF,TGTGCCAGCAGCCAAGACGGGAGTGGACACGAGCAGTACTTC
TRBV6-2/TRBV6-3,TRBD2,TRBJ2-1,NA,CASRGLAGGMGEQFF,TGTGCCAGCAGGGGACTAGCGGGAGGGATGGGCGAGCAGTTCTTC
TRBV6-2/TRBV6-3,TRBD2,TRBJ2-1,NA,CASRPLAGDSYNEQFF,TGTGCCAGCAGACCCCTAGCGGGAGACTCCTACAATGAGCAGTTCTTC
TRBV5-6,NA,TRBJ2-7,few,CASSTDGGTNFYEQYF,TGTGCCAGCAGTACGGATGGCGGGACCAACTTTTACGAGCAGTACTTC
TRBV15,TRBD1,TRBJ2-5,NA,CATSLGTGVRLETQYF,TGTGCCACCAGCCTCGGGACAGGGGTGCGGTTGGAGACCCAGTACTTC
TRBV27,NA,TRBJ2-3,few,CASSLMAAHTDTQYF,TGTGCCAGCAGTTTGATGGCGGCCCACACAGATACGCAGTATTTT
TRBV20-1,NA,TRBJ2-5,NA,CSARSGDRTQYF,TGCAGTGCTAGAAGTGGGGATCGGACCCAGTACTTC
TRBV20-1,TRBD2,TRBJ2-5,few,CSAGSGGVRETQYF,TGCAGTGCTGGAAGCGGGGGGGTTCGGGAGACCCAGTACTTC
TRBV11-2,NA,TRBJ2-1,NA,CASSPSGDFSDREEQFF,TGTGCCAGCAGCCCCTCAGGGGACTTTAGTGATCGGGAGGAGCAGTTCTTC
TRBV28,NA,TRBJ2-5,many,CASSLLGVQETQYF,TGTGCCAGCAGTTTATTGGGGGTGCAAGAGACCCAGTACTTC
TRBV7-8,NA,TRBJ2-2,NA,CASSLVTGRNTGELFF,TGTGCCAGCAGCTTAGTGACAGGTCGGAACACCGGGGAGCTGTTTTTT
TRBV20-1,TRBD2,TRBJ2-3,NA,CSASFAGGTDTQYF,TGCAGTGCTAGTTTCGCGGGGGGCACAGATACGCAGTATTTT
TRBV20-1,NA,TRBJ1-2,few,CSARPRNQAYGYTF,TGCAGTGCTAGGCCTCGGAATCAGGCCTATGGCTACACCTTC
TRBV11-3,NA,TRBJ2-2,NA,CASSLVWSQGELFF,TGTGCCAGCAGCTTAGTATGGTCGCAGGGGGAGCTGTTTTTT